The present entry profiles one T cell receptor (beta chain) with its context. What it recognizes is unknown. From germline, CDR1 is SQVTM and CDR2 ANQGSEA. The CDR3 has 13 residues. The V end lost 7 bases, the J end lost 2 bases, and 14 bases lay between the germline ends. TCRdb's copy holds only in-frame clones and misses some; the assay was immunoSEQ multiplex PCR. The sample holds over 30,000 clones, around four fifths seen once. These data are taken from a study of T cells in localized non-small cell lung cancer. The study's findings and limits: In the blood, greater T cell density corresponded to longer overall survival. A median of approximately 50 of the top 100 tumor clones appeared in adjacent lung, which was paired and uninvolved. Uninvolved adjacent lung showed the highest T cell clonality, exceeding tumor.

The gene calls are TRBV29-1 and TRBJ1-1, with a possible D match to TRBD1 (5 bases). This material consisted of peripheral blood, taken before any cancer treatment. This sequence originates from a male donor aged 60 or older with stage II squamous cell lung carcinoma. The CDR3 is CSALTDSNTEAFF. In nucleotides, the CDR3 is TGCAGCGCCTTGACAGATTCCAACACTGAAGCTTTCTTT. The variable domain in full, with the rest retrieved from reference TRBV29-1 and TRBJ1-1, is SAVISQKPSRDICQRGTSLTIQCQVDSQVTMMFWYRQQPGQSLTLIATANQGSEATYESGFVIDKFPISRPNLTFSTLTVSNMSPEDSSIYLCSALTDSNTEAFFGQGTRLTVV.